This is a list of T cell receptor beta chains from one sample in a study of cytomegalovirus exposure and HLA in healthy donors. Clones were read by immunoSEQ multiplex PCR, and TCRdb kept only the in-frame ones, dropping some. Of 120,000 to 150,000 clones listed, roughly 79% were seen once; the top ten hold 2.5% to 3.5%. The sequenced material came from PBMCs. Receptors originate from a male donor in good health and CMV-seronegative. Both conserved end residues are part of each CDR3. Each record gives: J gene, V gene, D gene, CDR3 protein. The D gene is left open where the match is weak.

TRBJ2-3	TRBV29-1	TRBD2	CSVETRTSGRRADTQYF
TRBJ1-2	TRBV10-3	TRBD1	CAISGPTTGGSSYGYTF
TRBJ2-1	TRBV19	TRBD2	CASSIVAGDYNEQFF
TRBJ2-3	TRBV9	TRBD1	CASSVTGVNTDTQYF
TRBJ2-3	TRBV13	TRBD2	CASSFSGSTDTQYF
TRBJ2-2	TRBV10-3	NA	CATQGGNTGELFF
TRBJ2-7	TRBV7-8	TRBD1	CASSWGQGLGPYEQYF
TRBJ2-2	TRBV5-1	TRBD1	CPSSPRTGSTGELFF
TRBJ1-5	TRBV14	TRBD1	CASSLGQGRANQPQHF
TRBJ2-1	TRBV14	NA	CASSHRGSYNEQFF
TRBJ2-7	TRBV19	NA	CASSMFLRGVEQYF
TRBJ1-2	TRBV5-1	TRBD1	CASSLARGRGPGYTF
TRBJ2-7	TRBV11-2	NA	CASSSNAGTIYEQYF
TRBJ1-2	TRBV6-5	NA	CASRRGLAYGYTF
TRBJ1-1	TRBV18	TRBD1	CASSPSQGAAEAFF
TRBJ2-7	TRBV19	TRBD2	CASSIPGRALHEQYF
TRBJ1-6	TRBV27	NA	CASSPSPTTGYNSPLHF
TRBJ2-7	TRBV7-7	TRBD2	CASSPGTTASYEQYF
TRBJ1-4	TRBV5-1	NA	CASSFGGGRGVTNEKLFF
TRBJ2-7	TRBV6-1	TRBD1	CVSRDSTTEQYF
TRBJ2-2	TRBV11-3	TRBD1	CASSLIAPGTGGPNTGELFF
TRBJ1-2	TRBV5-1	TRBD1	CSSSLGAGGNYGYTF
TRBJ2-7	TRBV6-4	NA	CASSDRIRLGPSYEQYF
TRBJ2-3	TRBV19	NA	CASSSGTDTQYF
TRBJ1-5	TRBV10-1	NA	CASSESGPPSNQPQHF
TRBJ1-1	TRBV10-3	NA	CAISEGSGIGEAFF
TRBJ1-2	TRBV6-4	TRBD1	CASSPGQVASNYGYTF
TRBJ2-7	TRBV9	TRBD2	CASSVEGGTQYF
TRBJ1-1	TRBV30	TRBD1	CAWRAGTGEAFF
TRBJ2-3	TRBV6-5	NA	CASSNPQGNTDTQYF
TRBJ2-7	TRBV7-2	NA	CASSTYGRGAPYEQYF
TRBJ1-2	TRBV7-9	NA	CASSLVASGYGYTF
TRBJ1-5	TRBV6-1	TRBD1	CASSEANRRTGERRNQPQHF
TRBJ1-1	TRBV19	NA	CGAGATASNTEAFF
TRBJ2-1	TRBV19	TRBD1	CASSLLTGPNEQFF
TRBJ1-2	TRBV19	NA	CASTPLGAGGYGYTF
TRBJ2-3	TRBV11-2	NA	CASSSFGLKDTQYF
TRBJ2-3	TRBV4-2	TRBD2	CASSQDQLAGDTQYF
TRBJ2-7	TRBV10-3	TRBD1	CAISETGGSYEQYF
TRBJ1-2	TRBV5-1	NA	CASSSRGARGVDYGYTF
TRBJ1-4	TRBV5-6	NA	CASSSPEGEREKLFF
TRBJ2-7	TRBV5-6	TRBD1	CASSLEMRGPNEQYF
TRBJ2-7	TRBV5-1	NA	CASSLAPGTYEQYF
TRBJ1-1	TRBV19	NA	CASSVDSRGVGTEAFF